Presented here are 13 T cell receptor beta chains from one specimen sequenced in a study of PD-1 blockade in classical Hodgkin lymphoma. The sample's time point: cycle 4 day 1 (C4D1), after 6 weeks of nivolumab. Exposure to brentuximab vedotin varied, and each patient had relapsed following autologous stem cell transplantation. With magnetic negative selection, CD4+ T cells were purified from PBMCs that had been thawed. Profiling relied on immunoSEQ multiplex PCR, and the TCRdb table lists in-frame clones only, not all of them. This table holds some 11,000 clones, around 74% found once. Sequenced here: CD4+ T cells from blood, sampled before the fourth cycle of nivolumab. The receptors here all came from a human donor with classical Hodgkin lymphoma.

The chain recombines TRBV5-4 with TRBJ2-2, with TRBD2 matching 14 bases. The junction had 12 bases not matched to a gene; V was cut back by 4 bases and J by 1 base. Per the germline V gene, CDR1 is SGHNT and CDR2 is YYREEE (reference sequence). The CDR3 sequence is 20 residues long. The CDR3 DNA sequence: TGTGCCAGCAGCGTGAGACTCGGGACTAGCGGGAGAGGGAACACCGGGGAGCTGTTTTTT. Translated, it gives CASSVRLGTSGRGNTGELFF.

The V gene is TRBV6-1, the J gene TRBJ2-5; D is uncertain. V lost 1 base and J lost 5, with 14 bases in between. Germline loops: CDR1 MNHNS, CDR2 SASEGT. The CDR3 has 15 residues. CDR3 sequence reads: CASSEDQGYWETQYF. The DNA for the CDR3 is TGTGCCAGCAGTGAAGACCAAGGATATTGGGAGACCCAGTACTTC.

This clone has a single count. V is TRBV7-8 and J is TRBJ1-5; D is perhaps TRBD1 (5 bases). The CDR3 extends over 15 amino acids. Trimming removed 1 base at V and 5 bases at J, with 12 bases between. CDR1 is SGHVS and CDR2 is FQNEAQ in the germline V gene. The CDR3 coding sequence is TGTGCCAGCAGCTTAGAGGGTGACAGTTATCAGCCCCAGCATTTT. This codes for CASSLEGDSYQPQHF.

This chain uses TRBV7-6 with TRBJ2-3; TRBD2 matches at 10 bases. Germline V gene lookup returns CDR1 SGHVS and CDR2 FNYEAQ. Germline trimming cut 2 bases from V and 3 bases from J; bases unmatched to any gene: 5. CDR3 length: 16 amino acids. The CDR3 DNA reads TGTGCCAGCAGCTTACTTCTAGCGGGAGCGACAGATACGCAGTATTTT. Its protein product is CASSLLLAGATDTQYF.

The V gene is TRBV5-4, the J gene TRBJ1-5; 8 positions match TRBD1. V dropped 4 bases and J dropped 9; count of bases not matched to a gene: 9. The CDR3 extends over 14 amino acids. Germline CDR1 and CDR2: SGHNT and YYREEE (reference sequence). The CDR3 region has the DNA TGTGCCAGCAGCCCAGGACAGGGCCGAGGGCCCCAGCATTTT. The encoded protein is CASSPGQGRGPQHF.

This chain connects TRBV19 to TRBJ2-1, with D possibly called TRBD1 or TRBD2 (7 bases each). V was pared by 11 bases and J by 1 base, with 24 bases between. CDR1 and CDR2 from the germline V gene are LNHDA and SQIVND (reference sequence). The CDR3 has 17 amino acids. CDR3 sequence: CAVRGGGGSASYNEQFF. As DNA, the CDR3 is TGTGCCGTTAGAGGAGGGGGCGGGAGCGCTTCCTACAATGAGCAGTTCTTC.

CDR3 bases: TGTGCCAGCAGGCACAAGGTTACTGGAAACACCATATATTTT. Amino acid sequence: CASRHKVTGNTIYF. V usage is TRBV6-5 and J usage is TRBJ1-3, with unresolved D. The germline V gene encodes CDR1 MNHEY and CDR2 SVGAGI. Trimming removed 6 bases from V and 2 bases from J, with 11 bases in between. There are 14 residues in the CDR3.

This clone was detected only a few times. The gene calls are TRBV27 and TRBJ1-1; D gene uncertain. V shed 6 bases and J shed 7 bases, with 12 bases lying between them. CDR1 and CDR2 (germline): MNHEY, SMNVEV (reference sequence). CDR3 length: 12 amino acids. The CDR3 loop is CASSPVVGEAFF. Written as DNA, the CDR3 is TGTGCCAGCAGCCCCGTTGTGGGTGAAGCTTTCTTT.

The chain employs TRBV5-5 and TRBJ2-7; D possibly corresponds to TRBD1 (6 bases). V lost 1 base, J lost 3 bases, and 11 bases lay in between. The CDR3 runs 14 residues. From germline, CDR1 is SGHKS and CDR2 YYEKEE (reference sequence). The CDR3 nucleotides are TGTGCCAGCAGCTTGAACATAGGGGGCTACGAGCAGTACTTC. This codes for CASSLNIGGYEQYF.

J is TRBJ1-6 and V is TRBV5-1, with TRBD1 matching 8 bases. J gave up 9 bases and V 7 bases, and 6 bases lay outside the gene matches. Germline-derived CDR1 and CDR2 are SGHRS and YFSETQ. CDR3 length equals 13 residues. Here the CDR3 reads CASLGDRISPLHF. CDR3 in DNA: TGCGCCAGCCTGGGGGACAGGATTTCACCCCTCCACTTT. Together with reference TRBV5-1 and TRBJ1-6, the CDR3 gives the full variable domain: KAGVTQTPRYLIKTRGQQVTLSCSPISGHRSVSWYQQTPGQGLQFLFEYFSETQRNKGNFPGRFSGRQFSNSRSEMNVSTLELGDSALYLCASLGDRISPLHFGNGTRLTVT.

The chain uses TRBV7-8 and TRBJ1-2, with D unresolved. Trimming shortened V by 2 bases and J by 4 bases, and 5 bases separated the two germline ends. Germline lookup yields CDR1 SGHVS and CDR2 FQNEAQ. This CDR3 is built from 12 residues. This CDR3 reads CASSLMGYGYTF. For the CDR3, the DNA is TGTGCCAGCAGCTTAATGGGCTATGGCTACACCTTC.

This clone was detected only a few times. This rearrangement joins TRBV18 to TRBJ2-7, with D possibly matching TRBD1 (5 bases). Germline V CDR1 and CDR2: KGHSH, LQKENI. Trimming pared 3 bases from V and 2 bases from J, leaving 11 bases between. The length of the CDR3 is 14 residues. The CDR3 loop is CASSPRQHPYEQYF. The CDR3 DNA reads TGTGCCAGCTCACCGAGACAGCACCCCTACGAGCAGTACTTC.

The sample holds a few counts of this clone. The gene calls are TRBV19 and TRBJ2-7, with 15 bases aligning to TRBD2. This CDR3 has 17 residues. Losses at the gene ends were 5 bases for V and 3 bases for J; bases not matched to a gene: 8. Germline values: CDR1 LNHDA, CDR2 SQIVND (reference sequence). In nucleotides, the CDR3 is TGTGCCAGTAGTTCCCGGACTAGCGGGAGGGCCCTCTACGAGCAGTACTTC. Residues: CASSSRTSGRALYEQYF.